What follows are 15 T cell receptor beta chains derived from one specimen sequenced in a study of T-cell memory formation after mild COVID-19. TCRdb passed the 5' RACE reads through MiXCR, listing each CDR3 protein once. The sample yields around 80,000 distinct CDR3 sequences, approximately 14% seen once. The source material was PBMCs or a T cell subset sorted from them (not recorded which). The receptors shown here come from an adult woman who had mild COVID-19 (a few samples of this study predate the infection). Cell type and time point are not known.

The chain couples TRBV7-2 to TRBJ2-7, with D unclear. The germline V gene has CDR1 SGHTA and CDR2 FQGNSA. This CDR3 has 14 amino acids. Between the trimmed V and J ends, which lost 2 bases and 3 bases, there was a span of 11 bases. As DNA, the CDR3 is TGTGCCAGCAGCTTAACACCAGGTTTCTACGAGCAGTACTTC. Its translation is CASSLTPGFYEQYF.

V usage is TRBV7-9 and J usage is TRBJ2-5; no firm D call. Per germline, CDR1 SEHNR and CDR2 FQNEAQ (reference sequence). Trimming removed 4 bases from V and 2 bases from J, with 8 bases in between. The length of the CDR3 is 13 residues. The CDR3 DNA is TGTGCCAGCAGCTCGGTGCCGCAAGAGACCCAGTACTTC. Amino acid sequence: CASSSVPQETQYF.

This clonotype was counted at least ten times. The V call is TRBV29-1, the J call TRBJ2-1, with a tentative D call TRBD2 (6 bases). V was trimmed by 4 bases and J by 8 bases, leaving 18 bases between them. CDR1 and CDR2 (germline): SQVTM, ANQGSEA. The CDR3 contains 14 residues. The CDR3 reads CSVAVRGLRDEQFF. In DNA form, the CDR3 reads TGCAGCGTTGCCGTGCGGGGCCTTCGGGATGAGCAGTTCTTC.

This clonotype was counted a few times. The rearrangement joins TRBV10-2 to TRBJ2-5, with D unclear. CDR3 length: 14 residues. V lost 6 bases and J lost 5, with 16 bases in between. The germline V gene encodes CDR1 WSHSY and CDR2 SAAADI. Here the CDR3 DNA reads TGCGCCAGCAGAGAGGCCATATCCGGGGAGACCCAGTACTTC. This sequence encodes CASREAISGETQYF.

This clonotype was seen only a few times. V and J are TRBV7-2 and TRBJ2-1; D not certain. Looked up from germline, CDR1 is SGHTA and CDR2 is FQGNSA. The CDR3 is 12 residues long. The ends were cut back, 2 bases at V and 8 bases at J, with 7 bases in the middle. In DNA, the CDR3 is TGTGCCAGCAGCTTAATGGACGATGAGCAGTTCTTC. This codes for CASSLMDDEQFF.

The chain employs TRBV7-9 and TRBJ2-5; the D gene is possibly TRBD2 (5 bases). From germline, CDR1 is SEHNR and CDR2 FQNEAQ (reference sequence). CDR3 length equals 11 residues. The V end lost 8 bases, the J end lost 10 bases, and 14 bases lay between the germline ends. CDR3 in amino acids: CASGPFGVQYF. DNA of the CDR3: TGTGCCAGCGGGCCTTTCGGGGTCCAGTACTTC. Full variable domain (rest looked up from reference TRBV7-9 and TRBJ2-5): DTGVSQNPRHKITKRGQNVTFRCDPISEHNRLYWYRQTLGQGPEFLTYFQNEAQLEKSRLLSDRFSAERPKGSFSTLEIQRTEQGDSAMYLCASGPFGVQYFGPGTRLLVL.

The CDR3 here is CASRDERQGRYEQYF. In DNA, the CDR3 is TGTGCCAGCCGCGATGAGAGACAAGGACGGTACGAGCAGTACTTC. The gene calls are TRBV7-9 and TRBJ2-7; D gene ambiguous. CDR1 SEHNR and CDR2 FQNEAQ come from the germline V gene (reference sequence). This CDR3 contains 15 residues. V dropped 8 bases and J dropped 4 bases, with 21 bases sitting between them.

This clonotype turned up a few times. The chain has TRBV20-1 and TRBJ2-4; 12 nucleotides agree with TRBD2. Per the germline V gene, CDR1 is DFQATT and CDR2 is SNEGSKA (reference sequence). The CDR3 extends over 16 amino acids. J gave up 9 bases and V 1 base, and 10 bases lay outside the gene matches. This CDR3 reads CSARGTSGKEGSIQYF. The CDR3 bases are TGCAGTGCTAGAGGGACTAGCGGGAAGGAGGGAAGCATTCAGTACTTC.

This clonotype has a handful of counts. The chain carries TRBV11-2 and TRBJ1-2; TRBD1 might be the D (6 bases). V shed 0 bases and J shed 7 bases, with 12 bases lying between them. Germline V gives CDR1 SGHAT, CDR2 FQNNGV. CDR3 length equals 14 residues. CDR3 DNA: TGTGCCAGCAGCTTAGATCTGGGGGCCGGTGGCTACACCTTC. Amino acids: CASSLDLGAGGYTF.

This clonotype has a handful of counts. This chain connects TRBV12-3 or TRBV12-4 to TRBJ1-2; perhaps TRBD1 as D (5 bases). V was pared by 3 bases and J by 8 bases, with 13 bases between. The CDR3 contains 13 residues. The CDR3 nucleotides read TGTGCCAGCAGTTTCCTCGGGGGGTCGGGCTACACCTTC. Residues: CASSFLGGSGYTF.

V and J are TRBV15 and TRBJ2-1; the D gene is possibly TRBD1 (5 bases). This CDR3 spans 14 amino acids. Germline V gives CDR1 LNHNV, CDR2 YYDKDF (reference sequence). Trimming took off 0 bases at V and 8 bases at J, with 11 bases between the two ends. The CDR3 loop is CATSRERGWDEQFF. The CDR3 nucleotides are TGTGCCACCAGCAGAGAAAGGGGATGGGATGAGCAGTTCTTC.

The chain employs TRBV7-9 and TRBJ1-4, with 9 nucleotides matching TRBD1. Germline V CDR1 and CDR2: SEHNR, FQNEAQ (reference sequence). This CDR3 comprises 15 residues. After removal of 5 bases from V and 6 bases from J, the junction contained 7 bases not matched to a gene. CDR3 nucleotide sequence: TGTGCCAGCAGCCTAAGACAGGGGGTCTATGAAAAACTGTTTTTT. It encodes CASSLRQGVYEKLFF.

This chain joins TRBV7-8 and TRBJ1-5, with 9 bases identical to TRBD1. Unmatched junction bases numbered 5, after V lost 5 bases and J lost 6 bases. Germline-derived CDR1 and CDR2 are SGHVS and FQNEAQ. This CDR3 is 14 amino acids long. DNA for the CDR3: TGTGCCAGCAGCGTACAGGGGGCGGGTCAGCCCCAGCATTTT. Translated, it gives CASSVQGAGQPQHF.

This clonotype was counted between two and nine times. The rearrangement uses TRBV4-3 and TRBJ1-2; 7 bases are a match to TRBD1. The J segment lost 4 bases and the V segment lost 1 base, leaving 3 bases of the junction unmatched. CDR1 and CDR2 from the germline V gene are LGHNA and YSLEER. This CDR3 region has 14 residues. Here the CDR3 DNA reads TGCGCCAGCAGCCAAGTCGGGACAGCCTATGGCTACACCTTC. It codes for CASSQVGTAYGYTF.

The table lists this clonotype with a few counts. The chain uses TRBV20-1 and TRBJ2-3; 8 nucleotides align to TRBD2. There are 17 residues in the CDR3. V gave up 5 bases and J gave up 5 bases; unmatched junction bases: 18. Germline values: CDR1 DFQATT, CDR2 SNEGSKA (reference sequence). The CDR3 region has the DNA TGCAGTGCTCCCGAACCTCCTGGAGCGGGGGTGGGAGATACGCAGTATTTT. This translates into CSAPEPPGAGVGDTQYF.